The 5 T cell receptor beta chains in this list originate from one sample, sequenced in a study of blood T cells in healthy people across ages. Primed by a sample-barcoded 5' primer and a J-beta primer mix, a second PCR proceeded for 7 to 11 cycles. MiXCR, applied by TCRdb to the 5' RACE reads, yields one record per CDR3 protein. The data contain 950,000 to 1,200,000 distinct CDR3 sequences, around two fifths of them singletons. Specimen: blood. The receptor set was obtained from a man between 18 and 29 years old in good health.

The V call is TRBV4-1, the J call TRBJ2-6; D not certain. Trimming took 5 bases from V and 3 from J, leaving 14 bases between them. The CDR3 contains 16 residues. The germline V gene encodes CDR1 MGHRA and CDR2 YSYEKL. CDR3 sequence: CASSFQASHGANVLTF. For the CDR3, the DNA is TGCGCCAGCAGCTTCCAGGCGTCCCATGGGGCCAACGTCCTGACTTTC.

This clonotype was observed at least ten times. This chain connects TRBV12-3 or TRBV12-4 to TRBJ2-7, with a possible D match to TRBD1 (6 bases). The CDR3 covers 14 residues. V was cut by 1 base and J by 2 bases, with 9 bases left in between. CDR3 in DNA: TGTGCCAGCAGTTTAGAGGACAGCGCCTACGAGCAGTACTTC. Translated, it gives CASSLEDSAYEQYF.

The DNA of the CDR3 is TGCGCCAGCAGCCCGGCCGGGTCTAACACTGAAGCTTTCTTT. Amino acid sequence: CASSPAGSNTEAFF. The chain recombines TRBV5-1 with TRBJ1-1; D not certain. CDR1 and CDR2 (germline): SGHRS, YFSETQ. V shed 4 bases and J shed 2 bases, with 12 bases lying between them. The CDR3 runs to 14 residues.

The chain recombines TRBV21-1 with TRBJ2-1; TRBD1, as called in the table, went unchecked against the DNA. TRBV21-1 is marked as a pseudogene. CDR3 length equals 15 residues. Written as DNA, the CDR3 is TGTGCCAGCAGCAAGCGGGACAGCCAATACAATGAGCAGTTCTTC. Translation gives CASSKRDSQYNEQFF.

This chain uses TRBV5-6 with TRBJ2-1; D may be TRBD1 or TRBD2 (5 bases each). This CDR3 is 16 amino acids long. V was pared by 1 base and J by 0 bases, with 11 bases between. CDR1 and CDR2 from the germline V gene are SGHDT and YYEEEE. CDR3 amino acids: CASSLSRGRSYNEQFF. The CDR3 region has the DNA TGTGCCAGCAGCTTGAGTCGGGGCCGCTCCTACAATGAGCAGTTCTTC.